Here is one TCR beta chain with its context. This clone's antigen is unknown. There are no base qualities to consult, and no much larger clone falls within one base. The data derive from a study of neurological immune-mediated disorders (dated by TCRdb to between 2018 and 2021). With respect to the entire study: Among the roughly 34 multiple sclerosis patients, around 31 had relapsing-remitting MS and 3 had secondary progressive MS. Peripheral blood TCR-beta repertoires from patients with HTLV-I-associated myelopathy (HAM/TSP), patients with multiple sclerosis, and healthy controls were compared in the study using UMI-based sequencing. Alongside PBMC samples, the set of some 98 TCR-beta libraries contained longitudinal samples, technical triplicates, and paired CD4+ and CD8+ T-cell subsets that had been sorted. The cohort was made up of 68 subjects, consisting of around 14 HAM/TSP patients, about 34 multiple sclerosis patients and 20 or so healthy controls. The full study reports these points: Phylogenetic analysis grouped repertoires from 18 of 34 MS patients into a cluster of related CDR3 sequences, suggesting a possible repertoire-level signature. TCR clonal expansion was highest in HAM/TSP patients and lowest in MS patients, with MS patients falling below even healthy controls. Expanded clones from different subjects shared no identical CDR3 amino acid sequences, which suggests that TCR-beta repertoires were private in all groups. The MS cluster showed no association with clinical or MRI features, and the authors stated that larger cohorts are needed.

V trim: 0 bases; J trim: 4 bases; unmatched bases: 5. The germline V gene encodes CDR1 DFQATT and CDR2 SNEGSKA (reference sequence). From the cysteine through the phenylalanine, the CDR3 covers 16 amino acids. Of the read, only the CDR3 DNA is kept; its 48 bases are in frame from base 1. Libraries from unsorted PBMCs were made from 2 million PBMCs kept in RNAlater at -80 degrees C until RNA extraction. Multiple sclerosis patients were enrolled in a US clinical protocol under which disease progression was evaluated by magnetic resonance imaging. PBMCs were separated from peripheral blood using Ficoll-Hypaque density gradient centrifugation and then cryopreserved in liquid nitrogen. cDNA was synthesized by template-switch 5'RACE using a primer carrying a 10-nucleotide random unique molecular identifier by which each TCR transcript was tagged. Over 200 million TCR-beta sequences, covering 15-18 subjects, were produced in each sequencing run. The RNeasy kit was used for extraction of total RNA. The KAPA Real-time Library Amplification kit was used to amplify TCR-beta VDJ regions with primers for the TCR constant region and the 5'RACE anchor. Sample indexes and Illumina adaptors were added in a first PCR, and a second PCR then increased library yield. After purification with Ampure beads, the TCR product of roughly 650 bp was size-selected on a 2% E-gel SizeSelection system. Before pooling, libraries had their quality checked on a Bioanalyzer, their concentration measured with Qubit, and their quantity determined with the Kapa Library Quantification kit. An Illumina HiSeq 2500 sequenced the libraries paired-end 2 x 150 bp. To increase sequence diversity, about 25-31% phiX was spiked into each library pool. Turning to the authors' computational methods: Quality-filtered reads were processed with the UMI-based MiGEC pipeline, and over 85% of raw TCR sequences were removed by the MiGEC pipeline during error correction. VDJ genes were aligned to IMGT germline references, and clonotypes were defined by unique CDR3 amino acid sequence plus V-J genes. Clonal expansion, Shannon diversity, and CDR3 relatedness (CalcPairwiseDistances, ClusterSamples) were evaluated with VDJtools, and phylogenetic trees were built with CLCbio workbench. Clones with at least 8 unique UMIs were defined as expanded, with this threshold being based on coefficient-of-variation modelling across technical triplicates. TCRdb handled the public reads itself, with Q25 trimming in fastp and clone calling in MiXCR, and kept productive beta chains. Each record represents a unique CDR3 protein, reported with the most common genes and DNA among its rows. TCRdb assigned the V and J calls; the authors' analysis was not used. Recorded for this sample are about 74,000 distinct CDR3 sequences; less than 5.5% of them occurred a single time. Approximately 7.4% of the sample lies in the top ten.

The sequenced material came from PBMCs. This TCR was sampled from a man in his late teens or twenties with multiple sclerosis. The chain employs TRBV20-1 and TRBJ2-3; the central 12 bases match TRBD2. The bases are TGCAGTGCTAGAGATTTGAGGACTAGCGGGGCAGATACGCAGTATTTT. Its translation is CSARDLRTSGADTQYF.